This is a list of T cell receptor beta chains from one sample in a study of siplizumab effects on memory and regulatory T cells. TCRdb's table, derived via immunoSEQ multiplex PCR, lists solely in-frame clones and lacks some. The table lists some 97,000 clones, roughly 93% of them singletons. Sequences were obtained from non-Treg CD4+ T cells sorted from blood. The receptors were sampled from a human donor in good health. The CDR3 runs from the conserved cysteine through the conserved F or W. Fields, in order: V gene, D gene, clone size, J gene, CDR3 DNA, CDR3 protein. A D gene is named only where the DNA matches it firmly. Size tells how often a clone was seen (once, few, many) or the class of an expanded clone, and some rows leave it out.

TRBV5-1	TRBD1	NA	TRBJ1-1	TGCGCCAGCAGCTTGGCCCGGACAGGGGGCAACACTGAAGCTTTCTTT	CASSLARTGGNTEAFF
TRBV19	TRBD1	NA	TRBJ1-1	TGTGCCAGTACTCTAAGGACAGGGGGCCTCAACACTGAAGCTTTCTTT	CASTLRTGGLNTEAFF
TRBV10-1	NA	NA	TRBJ2-3	TGCGCCAGCAGTGAGAGGGGCACAGATACGCAGTATTTT	CASSERGTDTQYF
TRBV15	TRBD1	NA	TRBJ2-7	TGTGCCACCAGCGAGGACAGGGGGCAGTACTTC	CATSEDRGQYF
TRBV7-9	TRBD2	once	TRBJ2-3	TGTGCCAGCAGCTTCTTGGCTAGCGGGAAGGATACGCAGTATTTT	CASSFLASGKDTQYF
TRBV6-5	NA	NA	TRBJ2-7	TGTGCCAGCTCCTTAAGGGGACAAAGCTCCTACGAGCAGTACTTC	CASSLRGQSSYEQYF
TRBV15	NA	NA	TRBJ2-7	TGTGCCACCAGCAGAGACGTACTAACATCCTACGAGCAGTACTTC	CATSRDVLTSYEQYF
TRBV2	NA	NA	TRBJ2-3	TGTGCCAGCAGTGTGTACAGGGCAGATACGCAGTATTTT	CASSVYRADTQYF
TRBV19	NA	NA	TRBJ1-2	TGTGCCAGTAGTATAAGTGGGCAGGGACACTATGGCTACACCTTC	CASSISGQGHYGYTF
TRBV10-1	NA	NA	TRBJ2-7	TGCGCCAGCAGTGAACACCAACAGGACGAGCAGTACTTC	CASSEHQQDEQYF
TRBV14	TRBD2	NA	TRBJ2-3	TGTGCCAGCAGCCATAGGGGACTAGCGGTCACAGATACGCAGTATTTT	CASSHRGLAVTDTQYF
TRBV6-6	NA	NA	TRBJ1-1	TGTGCCAGCAGTTCGGGGCCGGGTTCCGGCACTGAAGCTTTCTTT	CASSSGPGSGTEAFF
TRBV19	TRBD2	NA	TRBJ2-5	TGTGCCAGTAGTGTCCCGGGACTAGCGGCCCAAGAGACCCAGTACTTC	CASSVPGLAAQETQYF
TRBV7-3	NA	NA	TRBJ2-3	TGTGCCAGCACCTTCGGGGGATTAACAGATACGCAGTATTTT	CASTFGGLTDTQYF
TRBV28	TRBD2	NA	TRBJ2-7	TGTGCCAGCAGTTTCCTAGCGGGGCTCTCCTACGAGCAGTACTTC	CASSFLAGLSYEQYF